This TCR beta chain was retrieved from a study of CD8 T cells in ankylosing spondylitis. General study results and limits: It appeared that ankylosing spondylitis blood was characterized by a TCR beta motif of about 8 highly homologous variants. Reportedly, matched ankylosing spondylitis synovial fluid was significantly enriched for disease-linked clones. Disease-linked clones, CD8+, were relatively rare in peripheral blood.

With 4 bases removed from V and 6 bases from J, the gap between germline ends came to 11 bases. Germline V lookup: CDR1 SGDLS, CDR2 YYNGEE. This CDR3 has 13 residues. Library preparation for TCR beta used quantitative 5'-RACE with molecular barcodes. TCRdb reprocessed the 5' RACE reads via MiXCR and lists one record per CDR3 protein. The sample shows 230,000 or so distinct CDR3 sequences, 18% of them seen only once. Comments on this clonotype: The antigen is undetermined.

Sequenced material: blood, either unsorted or a sorted T cell fraction (not recorded which). The sequence derives from a male donor with ankylosing spondylitis or in good health (not recorded which). The gene calls are TRBV9 and TRBJ2-1; D is ambiguous. CDR3 region: CASSTENPNEQFF. CDR3 in DNA: TGTGCCAGCAGCACCGAAAACCCCAATGAGCAGTTCTTC.